The 24 T cell receptor beta chains below all came from one sample that was sequenced in a study of OX40 agonist ivuxolimab in advanced cancers. TCRdb's table, derived via immunoSEQ multiplex PCR, lists solely in-frame clones and lacks some. Among roughly 100,000 clones, about 85% were seen once, and the ten largest hold 3.8%. Sequenced here: CD4+ or CD8+ T cells sorted from blood, sampled in a trial of the OX40 agonist ivuxolimab. The receptor set was obtained from an adult with an advanced solid tumor such as melanoma, head and neck, liver or kidney cancer.

The V call is TRBV9, the J call TRBJ1-3; the D is unclear. Trimming removed 7 bases at V and 3 bases at J, with 14 bases between. Germline CDR1 SGDLS, CDR2 YYNGEE. This CDR3 has 14 residues. CDR3 in DNA: TGTGCCAGCTCCCCGGGGATGGGTGGAAACACCATATATTTT. It specifies CASSPGMGGNTIYF.

This clone appeared a few times. The V gene is TRBV2, the J gene TRBJ2-7; D call uncertain. Trimming removed 4 bases at V and 6 bases at J, with 16 bases between. Germline CDR1 SNHLY, CDR2 FYNNEI. The CDR3 has 14 residues. The CDR3, as DNA: TGTGCCAGCAGTGTAGAGAGAACATCTAGCGAGCAGTACTTC. Its translation: CASSVERTSSEQYF.

The chain employs TRBV2 and TRBJ2-3; the D gene is possibly TRBD2 (5 bases). This CDR3 comprises 15 residues. The V end was cut by 8 bases, the J end by 6 bases, with 21 bases between. CDR1 SNHLY and CDR2 FYNNEI come from the germline V gene. CDR3 amino acids: CASARRASRADTQYF. The CDR3 bases are TGTGCCAGCGCTCGTAGGGCTAGCAGAGCGGATACGCAGTATTTT.

V usage is TRBV27 and J usage is TRBJ2-1; D not certain. V dropped 7 bases and J dropped 4 bases, with 11 bases sitting between them. The CDR3 totals 13 residues. The germline V gene has CDR1 MNHEY and CDR2 SMNVEV (reference sequence). The CDR3 loop is CASTNGLYNEQFF. CDR3 DNA sequence: TGTGCCAGCACCAATGGCTTATACAATGAGCAGTTCTTC.

The rearrangement links TRBV30 to TRBJ1-6; the D is unclear. CDR1 is GTSNPN and CDR2 is SVGIG in the germline V gene (reference sequence). CDR3 length equals 13 residues. The V and J ends lost 2 bases and 7 bases respectively, with 9 bases between them. CDR3 coding DNA: TGTGCCTGGAGTAACGGACTGAATTCACCCCTCCACTTT. Translating it yields CAWSNGLNSPLHF.

Comments on this clone: The sample carries other DNA sequences with the same CDR3. The chain has TRBV4-1 and TRBJ2-2; 10 bases are a match to TRBD2. The V gene's germline CDR1 is MGHRA and CDR2 YSYEKL. V was clipped by 1 base and J by 4 bases; unmatched bases: 9. This CDR3 region has 18 residues. CDR3 nucleotides: TGCGCCAGCAGCCAAGGTGGTCTAGCGGGAGTAGGCACCGGGGAGCTGTTTTTT. This codes for CASSQGGLAGVGTGELFF.

The chain combines TRBV7-3 with TRBJ1-1; D is uncertain. V shed 1 base and J shed 7 bases, with 10 bases lying between them. CDR1 and CDR2 from the germline V gene are SGHTA and FQGTGA. The CDR3 has 13 amino acids. The CDR3 spells CASSLKYGDEAFF. Written as DNA, the CDR3 is TGTGCCAGCAGCTTAAAATACGGGGATGAAGCTTTCTTT.

The V call is TRBV10-3, the J call TRBJ2-3; D assignment may be TRBD1 or TRBD2 (6 bases each). The CDR3 consists of 14 residues. Per germline, CDR1 ENHRY and CDR2 SYGVKD. The V gene lost 4 bases and the J gene lost 2 bases, with 10 bases spanning the gap. The CDR3 DNA sequence: TGTGCCATCAGTGTGGGGGGCGCCACAGATACGCAGTATTTT. Translated: CAISVGGATDTQYF.

This clone has ten or more counts. The rearrangement links TRBV19 to TRBJ1-2; D possibly corresponds to TRBD1 (5 bases). The length of the CDR3 is 17 residues. Germline V gene data show CDR1 as LNHDA and CDR2 as SQIVND (reference sequence). V was shortened by 3 bases and J by 4 bases, with 21 bases between the two germline ends. CDR3 DNA sequence: TGTGCCAGTAGTATCGGTACGGGGGTCGTTGGGGGCTATGGCTACACCTTC. Its protein is CASSIGTGVVGGYGYTF.

The rearrangement links TRBV5-4 to TRBJ2-1, with D perhaps matching TRBD2 (5 bases). The CDR3 contains 14 residues. Germline assignment: CDR1 SGHNT and CDR2 YYREEE (reference sequence). The V gene lost 2 bases and the J gene lost 6 bases, with 12 bases spanning the gap. The CDR3: CASSFFGGGNEQFF. The CDR3 nucleotides are TGTGCCAGCAGCTTTTTCGGAGGAGGCAATGAGCAGTTCTTC.

The chain has TRBV14 and TRBJ1-2, with a tentative D call TRBD1 (5 bases). CDR1 is SGHDN, CDR2 FVKESK, per germline. V lost 3 bases, J lost 14 bases, and 19 bases lay in between. The CDR3 runs to 13 residues. CDR3 in DNA: TGTGCCAGCAGCCATTCGGTAGCAGACAGTTTAACCTTC. Translating it yields CASSHSVADSLTF.

In its sample, this clone was seen a few times. The chain joins TRBV2 to TRBJ1-4; 8 positions match TRBD1. V lost 7 bases and J lost 4; bases outside the gene matches: 5. In germline, CDR1 is SNHLY, CDR2 FYNNEI. The CDR3 consists of 14 residues. In DNA form, the CDR3 reads TGTGCCAGCATGCGGACAGGGATTAATGAAAAACTGTTTTTT. Translated: CASMRTGINEKLFF. Filled out from reference TRBV2 and TRBJ1-4, the complete variable domain reads EPEVTQTPSHQVTQMGQEVILRCVPISNHLYFYWYRQILGQKVEFLVSFYNNEISEKSEIFDDQFSVERPDGSNFTLKIRSTKLEDSAMYFCASMRTGINEKLFFGSGTQLSVL.

The chain uses TRBV23-1 and TRBJ2-7; D is perhaps TRBD2 (5 bases). TRBV23-1 is classed as an ORF, of uncertain function. CDR3 length: 15 amino acids. V lost 0 bases, J lost 3 bases, and 12 bases lay in between. The CDR3 spells CASSQSSGIIYEQYF. The CDR3 nucleotides are TGCGCCAGCAGTCAATCATCCGGGATTATCTACGAGCAGTACTTC.

The V and J genes are TRBV5-3 and TRBJ2-2; 8 bases align to TRBD1. TRBV5-3 qualifies as an ORF whose function is uncertain. The CDR3 has 18 amino acids. V lost 7 bases and J lost 5; bases outside the gene matches: 19. The CDR3 here is CARGPRIQGQGGTGELFF. The CDR3, as DNA: TGTGCCAGAGGACCCCGTATCCAAGGACAGGGTGGGACCGGGGAGCTGTTTTTT.

The rearrangement uses TRBV28 and TRBJ1-5; the D gene is possibly TRBD1 (5 bases). The CDR3 is made up of 14 amino acids. Germline CDR1 is MDHEN and CDR2 is SYDVKM. V lost 9 bases to trimming and J lost 3 bases, with 15 bases between them. The CDR3 coding sequence is TGTGCCAGTAACTTGGACAACGTCAATCAGCCCCAGCATTTT. Translating gives CASNLDNVNQPQHF.

The chain recombines TRBV4-2 with TRBJ1-2; 9 bases are a match to TRBD1. The CDR3 runs to 12 residues. J gave up 10 bases and V 4 bases, and 4 bases lay outside the gene matches. Germline CDR1 is LGHNA and CDR2 is YNFKEQ. CDR3 nucleotides: TGTGCCAGCAGCCTTACAGGGGGCGTCTACACCTTC. Protein product: CASSLTGGVYTF.

The chain links TRBV5-4 to TRBJ1-2, with 7 bases matching TRBD1. V gave up 2 bases and J gave up 8 bases; unmatched junction bases: 6. The length of the CDR3 is 13 residues. From germline, CDR1 is SGHNT and CDR2 YYREEE (reference sequence). CDR3 loop: CASSFEGGLGYTF. The CDR3 bases are TGTGCCAGCAGCTTCGAAGGGGGCTTGGGCTACACCTTC.

There are a few counts of this clone. The gene calls are TRBV21-1 and TRBJ2-3. TRBV21-1 has pseudogene status. CDR3 length equals 11 residues. The CDR3 nucleotides read TGTGCCAGCGGCGCCACAGATACGCAGTATTTT. Translating it yields CASGATDTQYF.

About this clone: The CDR3 end shows no conserved phenylalanine or tryptophan, and so a read error is likely. V is TRBV4-1 and J is TRBJ2-2; weak D call: TRBD1 (5 bases). Looked up from germline, CDR1 is MGHRA and CDR2 is YSYEKL. CDR3 length equals 17 residues. Trimming cost V 0 bases and J 4 bases, with 15 bases left between them. Here the CDR3 DNA reads TGCGCCAGCAGCCAAGACTCCCAGGGTCATAGCACCGGGGAGCTGTTTTCT. This codes for CASSQDSQGHSTGELFS.

The CDR3 loop reads CASSPGIANYGYTF. DNA for the CDR3: TGTGCCAGCAGCCCTGGGATAGCTAACTATGGCTACACCTTC. The genes are TRBV14 and TRBJ1-2; D is unresolved. The length of the CDR3 is 14 residues. V lost 4 bases to trimming and J lost 0 bases, with 9 bases between them. Per germline, CDR1 SGHDN and CDR2 FVKESK.

The V and J genes are TRBV10-3 and TRBJ2-5, with TRBD1 identical over 10 bases. Germline V CDR1 and CDR2: ENHRY, SYGVKD. The V and J ends lost 4 bases and 2 bases, in that order; junction bases with no gene match: 10. CDR3 length equals 17 residues. The CDR3 DNA sequence: TGTGCCATCAGTGCCCACCCGGGACAGGGGTTACAAGAGACCCAGTACTTC. Its protein product is CAISAHPGQGLQETQYF.

This clone was observed a few times. The rearrangement uses TRBV15 and TRBJ1-3, with D unclear. Looked up from germline, CDR1 is LNHNV and CDR2 is YYDKDF (reference sequence). Trimming took off 1 base at V and 0 bases at J, with 7 bases between the two ends. CDR3 length equals 15 residues. The CDR3 here is CATSRGPNSGNTIYF. CDR3 coding DNA: TGTGCCACCAGCAGAGGGCCAAACTCTGGAAACACCATATATTTT.

Regarding this clone: Other DNA variants within this sample encode the same CDR3. The chain uses TRBV2 and TRBJ1-5; 9 bases fit TRBD1. The germline CDR1 and CDR2 sequences are SNHLY and FYNNEI. Trimming cost V 6 bases and J 1 base; bases outside gene matches: 10. The CDR3 consists of 17 residues. The CDR3 loop is CASRTDRGFRSNQPQHF. In nucleotides, the CDR3 is TGTGCCAGCAGAACTGACAGGGGGTTCCGGAGCAATCAGCCCCAGCATTTT.

The rearrangement uses TRBV28 and TRBJ1-4; D not certain. Looked up from germline, CDR1 is MDHEN and CDR2 is SYDVKM. CDR3 length equals 14 residues. Trimming shortened V by 4 bases and J by 4 bases, and 10 bases separated the two germline ends. This CDR3 reads CASSWGNRNEKLFF. Here the CDR3 DNA reads TGTGCCAGCAGTTGGGGAAACCGTAATGAAAAACTGTTTTTT. Together with reference TRBV28 and TRBJ1-4, the CDR3 gives the full variable domain: DVKVTQSSRYLVKRTGEKVFLECVQDMDHENMFWYRQDPGLGLRLIYFSYDVKMKEKGDIPEGYSVSREKKERFSLILESASTNQTSMYLCASSWGNRNEKLFFGSGTQLSVL.